This T cell receptor beta chain is from a study of cytomegalovirus exposure and HLA in healthy donors. The protocol was immunoSEQ multiplex PCR, while the TCRdb copy is restricted to in-frame clones and leaves out a portion. The sample contains 150,000 to 200,000 clones, around nine tenths of which appear only once. The CDR3 is 14 residues long. The V gene end was trimmed by 5 bases and the J gene end by 2 bases; junction bases not matched to a gene: 3. Looked up from germline, CDR1 is SGHTA and CDR2 is FQGNSA. The sequence came from a man between 18 and 35 years old in good health and CMV-seropositive. The chain couples TRBV7-2 to TRBJ2-7; 10 nucleotides match TRBD2. Sequenced input: PBMCs. CDR3 sequence reads: CASSHTSGAYEQYF. The DNA of the CDR3 is TGTGCCAGCAGCCACACTAGCGGGGCCTACGAGCAGTACTTC. Full variable domain (missing parts from reference TRBV7-2 and TRBJ2-7): GAGVSQSPSNKVTEKGKDVELRCDPISGHTALYWYRQSLGQGLEFLIYFQGNSAPDKSGLPSDRFSAERTGGSVSTLTIQRTQQEDSAVYLCASSHTSGAYEQYFGPGTRLTVT.